A single sample is the source of the 5 T cell receptor beta chains below, sequenced in a study of long-term antiretroviral therapy in people with HIV. Survey-level resolution applied to immunoSEQ assay v3.0. Clones were read by immunoSEQ multiplex PCR, and TCRdb kept only the in-frame ones, dropping some. This sample yields some 25,000 clones, of which more than 80% are seen a single time; more than 7.5% belongs to the top ten. This specimen consisted of unsorted PBMCs, obtained 3 years after starting antiretroviral therapy. Every receptor here comes from a man aged 40-49 years with HIV.

DNA for the CDR3: TGTGCCAGCACTTTGGGGGGCTCGAACACTGAAGCTTTCTTT. Encoded protein: CASTLGGSNTEAFF. V is TRBV7-9 and J is TRBJ1-1; maybe TRBD1 (6 bases). The CDR3 runs to 14 residues. The V gene lost 7 bases and the J gene lost 1 base, with 13 bases spanning the gap. Per germline, CDR1 SEHNR and CDR2 FQNEAQ (reference sequence).

This rearrangement joins TRBV30 to TRBJ1-1; no clear D. Trimming took off 3 bases at V and 0 bases at J, with 8 bases between the two ends. Germline CDR1 is GTSNPN and CDR2 is SVGIG (reference sequence). The CDR3 is 13 residues long. The CDR3 nucleotides are TGTGCCTGGAGCAGAACGTTGAACACTGAAGCTTTCTTT. Protein: CAWSRTLNTEAFF.

This clone was seen more than once but under ten times. V is TRBV2 and J is TRBJ2-2, with a possible D match to TRBD2 (6 bases). Trimming shortened V by 0 bases and J by 4 bases, and 9 bases separated the two germline ends. This CDR3 has 15 amino acids. Germline CDR1 SNHLY, CDR2 FYNNEI. The DNA for the CDR3 is TGTGCCAGCAGTGAAGCGCGCGGGGCCACCGGGGAGCTGTTTTTT. Residues: CASSEARGATGELFF.

The chain recombines TRBV6-5 with TRBJ1-1; no firm D call. CDR3 size: 16 residues. The V gene's germline CDR1 is MNHEY and CDR2 SVGAGI. V shed 4 bases and J shed 0 bases, with 15 bases lying between them. The DNA for the CDR3 is TGTGCCAGCAGTTTCACGTCCCTAGGCATGAACACTGAAGCTTTCTTT. Encoded protein: CASSFTSLGMNTEAFF.

The rearrangement links TRBV7-2 to TRBJ2-5; 9 bases map to TRBD2. Germline values: CDR1 SGHTA, CDR2 FQGNSA. This CDR3 is 15 amino acids long. The ends lost 5 bases at V and 5 bases at J; junction bases unmatched: 9. The CDR3, as DNA: TGTGCCAGCAGCATTAGCGGGAGAGGGGTGGAGACCCAGTACTTC. This codes for CASSISGRGVETQYF.